The 24 T cell receptor beta chains below come from one sample, sequenced in a study of blood T cell repertoires in COVID-19. Produced via immunoSEQ multiplex PCR; TCRdb's table is partial and in-frame only. Here the sample spans some 250,000 clones, more than 75% being singletons. The specimen was peripheral blood. The source is a woman in her thirties or forties who had recovered from COVID-19.

The chain uses TRBV21-1 and TRBJ2-7; TRBD1 reflects the table's D call only, with no check against the DNA. TRBV21-1 is a pseudogene segment. The CDR3 sequence is 11 residues long. The CDR3 DNA is TGTGCCAGCCGGGACACCCGCGAGCAGTACGTC. It specifies CASRDTREQYV.

The rearrangement joins TRBV19 to TRBJ1-2, with unresolved D. The germline gives CDR1 LNHDA, CDR2 SQIVND (reference sequence). Trimming removed 5 bases from V and 4 bases from J, with 11 bases in between. This CDR3 comprises 13 residues. The CDR3, as DNA: TGTGCCAGTAGTGCCCAGGAACCCTATGGCTACACCTTC. This translates into CASSAQEPYGYTF.

The V call is TRBV6-6, the J call TRBJ2-2, with D unresolved. With 10 bases removed from V and 6 bases from J, the gap between germline ends came to 12 bases. Germline CDR1 MNHNY, CDR2 SVGAGI (reference sequence). CDR3 length equals 12 residues. As DNA, the CDR3 is TGTGCCATCTTCCGGGTCTCCGGGGAGCTGTTTTTT. Residues: CAIFRVSGELFF.

In nucleotides, the CDR3 is TGTGCCACCAGCACACCCGGACAGGGGTACACTGAAGCTTTCTTT. Its protein product is CATSTPGQGYTEAFF. The chain employs TRBV15 and TRBJ1-1, with 9 bases lining up with TRBD1. The CDR3 loop spans 15 amino acids. After removal of 4 bases from V and 3 bases from J, the junction contained 6 bases not matched to a gene. Germline V gene lookup returns CDR1 LNHNV and CDR2 YYDKDF (reference sequence).

The chain links TRBV3-1 (or the pseudogene TRBV3-2) to TRBJ2-1, with TRBD2 matching over 14 bases. This CDR3 region has 19 residues. The germline V gene encodes CDR1 LGHDT and CDR2 YNNKEL (reference sequence). The trim removed 0 bases at V and 3 bases at J, leaving 7 bases unmatched. CDR3 DNA sequence: TGTGCCAGCAGCCAAGAGCGACTAGCGGGAGGGCCGGGCTACAATGAGCAGTTCTTC. This codes for CASSQERLAGGPGYNEQFF.

This sequence joins TRBV5-1 and TRBJ2-7, with D possibly being TRBD2 (6 bases). The length of the CDR3 is 15 residues. Per germline, CDR1 SGHRS and CDR2 YFSETQ. V was shortened by 1 base and J by 2 bases, with 13 bases between the two germline ends. The CDR3 region is CASSLSGLPTYEQYF. The CDR3 coding sequence is TGCGCCAGCAGCTTGTCGGGACTTCCAACCTACGAGCAGTACTTC.

The V and J genes are TRBV6-6 and TRBJ2-7; 9 nucleotides line up with TRBD2. CDR1 is MNHNY and CDR2 is SVGAGI in the germline V gene (reference sequence). This CDR3 has 16 residues. V was pared by 2 bases and J by 2 bases, with 7 bases of the junction left unmatched. CDR3 bases: TGTGCCAGCAGTTACGGAGCGGGAGGAGGGGCCTACGAGCAGTACGTC. It yields the protein CASSYGAGGGAYEQYV.

V gene TRBV24-1 combines with J gene TRBJ1-5; no definite D call. Trimming cost V 3 bases and J 0 bases, with 5 bases left between them. The CDR3 has 14 amino acids. CDR1 is KGHDR, CDR2 SFDVKD, per germline. Here the CDR3 reads CATSDGGSNQPQHF. Here the CDR3 DNA reads TGTGCCACCAGTGATGGCGGTAGCAATCAGCCCCAGCATTTT.

V gene TRBV24-1 combines with J gene TRBJ1-5; D not certain. Germline loops: CDR1 KGHDR, CDR2 SFDVKD. V was trimmed by 3 bases and J by 2 bases, leaving 10 bases between them. The CDR3 is 15 residues long. CDR3 sequence: CATSDPSSGNQPQHF. CDR3 sequence (DNA): TGTGCCACCAGTGATCCTAGCTCTGGCAATCAGCCCCAGCATTTT.

The chain employs TRBV5-6 and TRBJ1-3; D unclear. With 0 bases removed from V and 8 bases from J, the gap between germline ends came to 9 bases. CDR1 is SGHDT and CDR2 is YYEEEE in the germline V gene. The CDR3 is 13 residues long. The CDR3 reads CASSLERWDTIYF. The DNA of the CDR3 is TGTGCCAGCAGCTTGGAGAGGTGGGACACCATATATTTT.

The chain employs TRBV5-6 and TRBJ1-1; the D gene is possibly TRBD1 (6 bases). The germline V and J ends were trimmed by 3 bases and 0 bases, with 12 bases remaining between them. The CDR3 contains 15 residues. CDR1 and CDR2 from the germline V gene are SGHDT and YYEEEE. CDR3 DNA: TGTGCCAGCAGCTGGACGGGACACCTGAACACTGAAGCTTTCTTT. Its translation is CASSWTGHLNTEAFF.

The gene calls are TRBV29-1 and TRBJ2-1; 12 bases are shared with TRBD2. The germline gives CDR1 SQVTM, CDR2 ANQGSEA. The trim removed 6 bases at V and 6 bases at J, leaving 6 bases unmatched. The CDR3 is 14 amino acids. The CDR3 here is CSVDQTSGSNEQFF. The CDR3 DNA reads TGCAGCGTCGACCAGACTAGCGGGAGCAATGAGCAGTTCTTC.

The gene calls are TRBV7-2 and TRBJ2-1, with D possibly matching TRBD2 (6 bases). The CDR3 contains 14 residues. V shed 1 base and J shed 15 bases, with 19 bases lying between them. In germline, CDR1 is SGHTA, CDR2 FQGNSA. The CDR3, as DNA: TGTGCCAGCAGCTTAGGGGGCGGGACCGCCCGGCGGTTCTTC. Protein product: CASSLGGGTARRFF.

The chain employs TRBV2 and TRBJ2-7; 9 bases align to TRBD2. After removal of 6 bases from V and 3 bases from J, the junction contained 6 bases not matched to a gene. This CDR3 has 14 residues. Per germline, CDR1 SNHLY and CDR2 FYNNEI. The CDR3 loop is CASRRASGNYEQYF. CDR3 DNA sequence: TGTGCCAGCAGGAGGGCTAGCGGGAACTACGAGCAGTACTTC. Based on the CDR3 plus reference TRBV2 and TRBJ2-7, the full variable domain is EPEVTQTPSHQVTQMGQEVILRCVPISNHLYFYWYRQILGQKVEFLVSFYNNEISEKSEIFDDQFSVERPDGSNFTLKIRSTKLEDSAMYFCASRRASGNYEQYFGPGTRLTVT.

The chain recombines TRBV5-1 with TRBJ1-3, with D unclear. V was pared by 3 bases and J by 0 bases, with 10 bases between. The CDR3 runs to 15 residues. Germline-derived CDR1 and CDR2 are SGHRS and YFSETQ. The DNA of the CDR3 is TGCGCCAGCAGCTCGGCTCCGGGCTCTGGAAACACCATATATTTT. The encoded protein is CASSSAPGSGNTIYF.

The V call is TRBV7-9, the J call TRBJ1-2; a weak D match, TRBD1 (5 bases). Germline loops: CDR1 SEHNR, CDR2 FQNEAQ (reference sequence). V lost 5 bases and J 7 bases, leaving 20 bases between the germline ends. There are 15 residues in the CDR3. This CDR3 is CASSPLDQLGLGYTF. CDR3 coding DNA: TGTGCCAGCAGCCCCCTGGACCAATTGGGGCTTGGCTACACCTTC.

This clone was picked up a small number of times. The rearrangement joins TRBV6-2 or TRBV6-3 to TRBJ1-1; D remains ambiguous. The CDR3 length is 12 residues. CDR1 and CDR2 (germline): MNHEY, SVGEGT. V gave up 6 bases and J gave up 6 bases, with 11 bases separating them. In DNA form, the CDR3 reads TGTGCCAGCAGCGCCAGACTGGCTGAAGCTTTCTTT. This translates into CASSARLAEAFF.

This clone was counted once. The CDR3 reads CASSSLGGSFEQFF. The DNA of the CDR3 is TGTGCCAGCAGCTCCTTAGGCGGGAGTTTTGAGCAGTTCTTC. The chain uses TRBV27 and TRBJ2-1; 7 bases are shared with TRBD2. The CDR3 runs 14 residues. Losses at the gene ends were 6 bases for V and 9 bases for J; bases not matched to a gene: 11. Germline V gene lookup returns CDR1 MNHEY and CDR2 SMNVEV (reference sequence).

The chain uses TRBV14 and TRBJ2-1; no reliable D call. V was shortened by 1 base and J by 9 bases, with 4 bases between the two germline ends. The CDR3 has 11 amino acids. CDR1 SGHDN and CDR2 FVKESK come from the germline V gene. This CDR3 reads CASSQVGEQFF. The DNA of the CDR3 is TGTGCCAGCAGCCAAGTCGGTGAGCAGTTCTTC.

This clone was seen a single time. J is TRBJ2-2 and V is TRBV7-9, with TRBD2 matching over 7 bases. Germline V gene lookup returns CDR1 SEHNR and CDR2 FQNEAQ (reference sequence). The trim removed 5 bases at V and 2 bases at J, leaving 11 bases unmatched. The CDR3 is 17 amino acids. The CDR3 reads CASSPRGLADNTGELFF. CDR3 sequence (DNA): TGTGCCAGCAGCCCCCGCGGGCTAGCGGACAACACCGGGGAGCTGTTTTTT.

The rearrangement links TRBV19 to TRBJ1-6; 8 bases line up with TRBD1. Germline values: CDR1 LNHDA, CDR2 SQIVND (reference sequence). This CDR3 is built from 17 residues. Trimming at V came to 5 bases and at J to 3 bases, leaving 9 bases not matched to a gene. The CDR3 spells CASSPVYRGDYNSPLHF. The CDR3 DNA follows: TGTGCCAGTAGTCCAGTCTACAGGGGGGACTATAATTCACCCCTCCACTTT.

The V and J genes are TRBV5-8 and TRBJ1-3, with D perhaps TRBD1 (5 bases). The CDR3 covers 14 residues. Trimming took 6 bases from V and 1 from J, leaving 11 bases between them. The germline gives CDR1 SGHTS, CDR2 YDEGEE. CDR3 nucleotide sequence: TGTGCCAGCACCCCAAGGGGATCTGGAAACACCATATATTTT. The encoded protein is CASTPRGSGNTIYF.

The chain combines TRBV25-1 with TRBJ1-1, with D possibly TRBD1 on 6 matching bases. V was pared by 6 bases and J by 2 bases, with 13 bases between. Germline CDR1 is MGHDK and CDR2 is SYGVNS. There are 14 residues in the CDR3. The CDR3 sequence: CASRSGTPNTEAFF. Here the CDR3 DNA reads TGTGCCAGCAGGAGCGGGACACCTAACACTGAAGCTTTCTTT.

This chain connects TRBV19 to TRBJ1-1, with 7 bases lining up with TRBD1. The germline V gene encodes CDR1 LNHDA and CDR2 SQIVND (reference sequence). This CDR3 is built from 16 residues. Trimming took 9 bases from V and 1 from J; bases not matched to a gene: 14. CDR3 residues: CASCYAPGQKNTEAFF. Written as DNA, the CDR3 is TGTGCCAGCTGCTACGCCCCGGGACAGAAGAACACTGAAGCTTTCTTT.